This TCR beta chain originates from a study of blood T cell repertoires in COVID-19. About the study: From T cells, B-cell-depleted T cells, or PBMCs came the material, which was cDNA or gDNA.

CDR1 is MNHEY, CDR2 SVGAGI, per germline. With 2 bases clipped from V and 5 bases from J, the junction kept 8 bases outside the gene matches. CDR3 length equals 15 residues. TCRdb keeps only in-frame clones here, not all; method: immunoSEQ multiplex PCR. The sample includes about 130,000 clones, roughly three quarters seen only once; the top ten take around 2%. This clone showed up just a few times. The chain is built from TRBV6-5 and TRBJ2-5, with 7 bases matching TRBD1. The source is a woman aged 65 to 85 with acute or convalescent COVID-19. What was sequenced was peripheral blood. The CDR3, as DNA: TGTGCCAGCAGTTACATAGGGGGCGGCGGGGAGACCCAGTACTTC. As protein: CASSYIGGGGETQYF.